These 13 T cell receptor beta chains share one sample of origin, sequenced in a study of long-term antiretroviral therapy in people with HIV. The assay, immunoSEQ v3.0, was run at survey level. This table comes from immunoSEQ multiplex PCR, and its TCRdb copy is limited to in-frame clones, with some not included. The top ten hold approximately 4% of the sample, which has approximately 29,000 clones, roughly 90% seen once. The material sequenced was unsorted PBMCs, taken 0.5 years after starting antiretroviral therapy. The receptor set was obtained from a woman between 18 and 29 years old with HIV.

This CDR3 is CASRKQGAYEQYF. CDR3 sequence (DNA): TGTGCCAGCAGAAAACAGGGGGCCTACGAGCAGTACTTC. This chain connects TRBV27 to TRBJ2-7; 8 bases match TRBD1. The CDR3 is 13 residues long. V was clipped by 6 bases and J by 2 bases; unmatched bases: 3. Looked up from germline, CDR1 is MNHEY and CDR2 is SMNVEV (reference sequence).

The genes are TRBV27 and TRBJ2-3; 7 nucleotides agree with TRBD1. J lost 2 bases, V lost 5 bases, and 10 bases had no gene match. The CDR3 loop spans 16 amino acids. Looked up from germline, CDR1 is MNHEY and CDR2 is SMNVEV (reference sequence). The DNA of the CDR3 is TGTGCCAGCAGTGATACAGGGGTAGGGACCACAGATACGCAGTATTTT. Translating gives CASSDTGVGTTDTQYF.

J is TRBJ2-7 and V is TRBV6-5; 7 bases fit TRBD2. Germline trimming cut 6 bases from V and 3 bases from J; bases unmatched to any gene: 5. The V gene's germline CDR1 is MNHEY and CDR2 SVGAGI. The CDR3 is 13 amino acids. The CDR3 DNA sequence: TGTGCCAGCAGCAATAGCGGGTTCTACGAGCAGTACTTC. Residues: CASSNSGFYEQYF.

Written as DNA, the CDR3 is TGTGCCAGCAGCTGGGATTACGAGCAGTACTTC. It specifies CASSWDYEQYF. This chain connects TRBV11-3 to TRBJ2-7, with D hard to call. Germline V gives CDR1 SGHNT, CDR2 YENEEA. Trimming took off 4 bases at V and 4 bases at J, with 5 bases between the two ends. CDR3 length: 11 amino acids.

The chain uses TRBV7-3 and TRBJ2-2; a possible D gene is TRBD1 (6 bases). The CDR3 covers 14 residues. Trimming left V 5 bases short and J 6 bases short, with 13 bases between. Looked up from germline, CDR1 is SGHTA and CDR2 is FQGTGA. The chain's CDR3 is CASSPRGPAGELFF. For the CDR3, the DNA is TGTGCCAGCAGCCCCAGGGGTCCCGCCGGGGAGCTGTTTTTT.

The J gene is TRBJ2-7, the V gene TRBV5-6; D gene uncertain. Germline values: CDR1 SGHDT, CDR2 YYEEEE. V shed 3 bases and J shed 7 bases, with 11 bases lying between them. This CDR3 comprises 12 residues. CDR3: CASSSLLGEQYF. CDR3 nucleotide sequence: TGTGCCAGCAGCTCCCTTTTGGGGGAGCAGTACTTC.

The rearrangement links TRBV4-3 to TRBJ2-3; tentatively, D is TRBD1 (6 bases). Germline values: CDR1 LGHNA, CDR2 YSLEER. The V end lost 0 bases, the J end lost 3 bases, and 13 bases lay between the germline ends. This CDR3 is built from 16 residues. CDR3 loop: CASSQDPGALTDTQYF. CDR3 nucleotides: TGCGCCAGCAGCCAAGATCCAGGGGCCCTTACAGATACGCAGTATTTT.

This clone was seen a single time. V is TRBV28 and J is TRBJ2-7; D gene ambiguous. The length of the CDR3 is 14 residues. Germline assignment: CDR1 MDHEN and CDR2 SYDVKM. Trimming shortened V by 2 bases and J by 6 bases, and 14 bases separated the two germline ends. CDR3 loop: CASSLGRTLGEQYF. CDR3 DNA: TGTGCCAGCAGTTTAGGCCGGACCCTGGGCGAGCAGTACTTC.

CDR3 in amino acids: CASSLGGGLYNEQFF. The CDR3 DNA sequence: TGTGCCAGCAGCTTGGGGGGAGGCCTCTACAATGAGCAGTTCTTC. The rearrangement joins TRBV5-6 to TRBJ2-1, with D possibly matching TRBD2 (6 bases). This CDR3 comprises 15 residues. Germline loops: CDR1 SGHDT, CDR2 YYEEEE. The V end lost 0 bases, the J end lost 3 bases, and 10 bases lay between the germline ends.

The chain recombines TRBV28 with TRBJ1-5, with D tentatively TRBD1 (6 bases). Germline V lookup: CDR1 MDHEN, CDR2 SYDVKM. This CDR3 region has 14 residues. V gave up 5 bases and J gave up 2 bases, with 10 bases separating them. DNA for the CDR3: TGTGCCAGCAGTATACAGGGAGGCAATCAGCCCCAGCATTTT. This encodes CASSIQGGNQPQHF.

CDR3 bases: TGTGCCAGCAGTTTAGCCGAGACCCAGTACTTC. Its translation: CASSLAETQYF. The chain recombines TRBV28 with TRBJ2-5, with D unresolved. CDR1 is MDHEN, CDR2 SYDVKM, per germline. V lost 2 bases, J lost 5 bases, and 3 bases lay in between. CDR3 size: 11 residues. Full variable domain (remainder filled in from reference TRBV28 and TRBJ2-5): DVKVTQSSRYLVKRTGEKVFLECVQDMDHENMFWYRQDPGLGLRLIYFSYDVKMKEKGDIPEGYSVSREKKERFSLILESASTNQTSMYLCASSLAETQYFGPGTRLLVL.

The V call is TRBV7-8, the J call TRBJ1-1; D unclear. Germline V CDR1 and CDR2: SGHVS, FQNEAQ. V lost 6 bases to trimming and J lost 5 bases, with 10 bases between them. The CDR3 spans 12 residues. The CDR3 nucleotides are TGTGCCAGCAGTATCAGAAGGACTGAAGCTTTCTTT. Residues: CASSIRRTEAFF.

The V gene is TRBV10-3, the J gene TRBJ2-2, with a weak D call TRBD2 (5 bases). The CDR3 extends over 15 amino acids. The germline V gene encodes CDR1 ENHRY and CDR2 SYGVKD. Trimming left V 0 bases short and J 8 bases short, with 13 bases between. The CDR3 DNA reads TGTGCCATCAGTGAGTCGCGGACTCCGGGAGGGGAGCTGTTTTTT. It yields the protein CAISESRTPGGELFF.